This record covers a single TCR beta chain. Some clones are missing from TCRdb's copy, which holds only in-frame ones; the method was immunoSEQ multiplex PCR. The profile shows roughly 390,000 clones, 75% to 90% of them singletons. The sample is drawn from a study of Ad26.COV2.S vaccination and SARS-CoV-2 variants. Across the whole study: Ad26.COV2.S was injected intramuscularly once or twice, 56 days apart.

Sample treatment: 15 to 20 received Ad26.COV2.S at low or high dose, single or two shots; several received placebo; per-sample allocation not given. The study sampled participants on day 63 after the first vaccine or placebo injection. This sample comprised peripheral blood, obtained in a trial of Ad26.COV2.S vaccine versus placebo. This receptor was identified in a person aged 18-65 years who received the Ad26.COV2.S COVID-19 vaccine or a placebo.

CDR3 residues: CASSYTEALGLTGELFF. The CDR3 bases are TGTGCCAGCAGTTACACGGAGGCCCTAGGACTAACCGGGGAGCTGTTTTTT. This rearrangement joins TRBV6-2 or TRBV6-3 to TRBJ2-2; D may be TRBD2 (6 bases). The CDR3 runs 17 residues. Germline V gene data show CDR1 as MNHEY and CDR2 as SVGEGT. Between the trimmed V and J ends, which lost 2 bases and 5 bases, there was a span of 18 bases.